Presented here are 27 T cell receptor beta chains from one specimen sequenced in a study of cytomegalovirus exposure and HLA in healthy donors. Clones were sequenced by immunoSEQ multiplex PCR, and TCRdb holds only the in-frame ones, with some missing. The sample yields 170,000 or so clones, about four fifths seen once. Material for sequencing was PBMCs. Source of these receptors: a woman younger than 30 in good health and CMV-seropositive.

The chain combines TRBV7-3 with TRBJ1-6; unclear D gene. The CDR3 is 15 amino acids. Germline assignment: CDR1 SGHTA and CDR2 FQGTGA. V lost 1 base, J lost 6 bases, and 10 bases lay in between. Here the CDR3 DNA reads TGTGCCAGCAGCTTAAATTCAGATTTTAATTCACCCCTCCACTTT. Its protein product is CASSLNSDFNSPLHF.

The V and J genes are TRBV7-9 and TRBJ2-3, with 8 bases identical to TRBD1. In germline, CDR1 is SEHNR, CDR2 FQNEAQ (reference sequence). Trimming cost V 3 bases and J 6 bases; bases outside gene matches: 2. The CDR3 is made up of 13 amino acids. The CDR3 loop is CASSLQGADTQYF. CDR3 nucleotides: TGTGCCAGCAGCTTGCAGGGGGCGGATACGCAGTATTTT.

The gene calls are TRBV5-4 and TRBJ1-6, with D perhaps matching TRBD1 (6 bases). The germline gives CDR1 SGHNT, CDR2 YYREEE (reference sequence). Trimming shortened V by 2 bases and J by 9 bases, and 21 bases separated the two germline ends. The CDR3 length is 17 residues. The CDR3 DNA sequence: TGTGCCAGCAGCTTTTGGACGGGTGTAGGGGGGGGTTCACCCCTCCACTTT. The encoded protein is CASSFWTGVGGGSPLHF.

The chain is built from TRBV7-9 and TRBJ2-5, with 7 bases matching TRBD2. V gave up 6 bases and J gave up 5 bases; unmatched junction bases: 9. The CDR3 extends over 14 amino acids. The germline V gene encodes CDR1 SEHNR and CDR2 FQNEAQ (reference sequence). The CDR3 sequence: CASSTGGVWETQYF. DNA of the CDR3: TGTGCCAGCAGTACGGGGGGTGTCTGGGAGACCCAGTACTTC. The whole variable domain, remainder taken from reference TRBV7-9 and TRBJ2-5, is DTGVSQNPRHKITKRGQNVTFRCDPISEHNRLYWYRQTLGQGPEFLTYFQNEAQLEKSRLLSDRFSAERPKGSFSTLEIQRTEQGDSAMYLCASSTGGVWETQYFGPGTRLLVL.

CDR3 DNA sequence: TGTGCCAGCAGTTTAAGCGGGGTAGGGAGGAACACTGAAGCTTTCTTT. This gives the protein CASSLSGVGRNTEAFF. The V and J genes are TRBV27 and TRBJ1-1; D is uncertain. Per germline, CDR1 MNHEY and CDR2 SMNVEV (reference sequence). The CDR3 sequence is 16 residues long. V was pared by 2 bases and J by 1 base, with 14 bases between.

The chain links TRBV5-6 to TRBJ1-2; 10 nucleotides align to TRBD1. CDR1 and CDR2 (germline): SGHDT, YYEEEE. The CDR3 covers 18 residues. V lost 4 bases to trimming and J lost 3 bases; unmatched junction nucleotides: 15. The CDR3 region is CASSPKDRGRRPHYGYTF. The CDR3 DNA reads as TGTGCCAGCAGCCCTAAAGACAGGGGGCGACGGCCCCACTATGGCTACACCTTC.

The CDR3 DNA reads as TGTGCCAGCAGCTTGAGTGGCTCTAACTATGGCTACACCTTC. It codes for CASSLSGSNYGYTF. The chain uses TRBV5-6 and TRBJ1-2; D is uncertain. The V gene lost 1 base and the J gene lost 0 bases, with 7 bases spanning the gap. The CDR3 runs to 14 residues. Germline CDR1 SGHDT, CDR2 YYEEEE.

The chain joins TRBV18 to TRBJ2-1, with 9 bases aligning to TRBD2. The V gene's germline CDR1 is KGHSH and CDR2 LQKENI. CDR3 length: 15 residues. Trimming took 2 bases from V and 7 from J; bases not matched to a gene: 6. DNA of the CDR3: TGTGCCAGCTCACCAGGGACTAGCCCCCCAAATGAGCAGTTCTTC. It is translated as CASSPGTSPPNEQFF.

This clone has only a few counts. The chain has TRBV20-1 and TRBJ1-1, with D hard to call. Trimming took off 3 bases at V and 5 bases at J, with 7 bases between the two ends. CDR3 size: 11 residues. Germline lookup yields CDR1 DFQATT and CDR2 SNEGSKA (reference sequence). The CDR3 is CSARSRTEAFF. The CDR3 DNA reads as TGCAGTGCTAGGTCTAGAACTGAAGCTTTCTTT.

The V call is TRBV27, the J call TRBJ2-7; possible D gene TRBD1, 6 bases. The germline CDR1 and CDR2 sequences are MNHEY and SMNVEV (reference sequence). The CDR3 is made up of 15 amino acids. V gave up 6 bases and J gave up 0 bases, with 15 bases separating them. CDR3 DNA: TGTGCCAGCAGCCCCGCAGGGGCAGGCTCCTACGAGCAGTACTTC. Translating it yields CASSPAGAGSYEQYF.

The CDR3 nucleotides read TGTGCCAGCAACCCGGTGGTCTATGGCTACACCTTC. This codes for CASNPVVYGYTF. The chain couples TRBV2 to TRBJ1-2; no reliable D call. The CDR3 is 12 residues long. Trimming took 7 bases from V and 4 from J, leaving 10 bases between them. In germline, CDR1 is SNHLY, CDR2 FYNNEI.

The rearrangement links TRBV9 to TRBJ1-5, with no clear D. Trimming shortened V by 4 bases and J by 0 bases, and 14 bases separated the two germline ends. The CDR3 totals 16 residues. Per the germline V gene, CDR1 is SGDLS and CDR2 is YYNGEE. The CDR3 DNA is TGTGCCAGCAGCCCAGGTGGGTCGTATAGCAATCAGCCCCAGCATTTT. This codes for CASSPGGSYSNQPQHF. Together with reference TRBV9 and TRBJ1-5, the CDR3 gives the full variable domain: DSGVTQTPKHLITATGQRVTLRCSPRSGDLSVYWYQQSLDQGLQFLIQYYNGEERAKGNILERFSAQQFPDLHSELNLSSLELGDSALYFCASSPGGSYSNQPQHFGDGTRLSIL.

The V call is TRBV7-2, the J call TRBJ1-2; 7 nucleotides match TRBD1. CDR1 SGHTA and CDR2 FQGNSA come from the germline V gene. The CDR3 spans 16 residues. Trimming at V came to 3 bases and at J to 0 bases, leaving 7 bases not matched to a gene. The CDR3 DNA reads TGTGCCAGCAGCTTTGGGACAGATATGACTAACTATGGCTACACCTTC. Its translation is CASSFGTDMTNYGYTF. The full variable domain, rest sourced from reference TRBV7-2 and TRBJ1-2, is GAGVSQSPSNKVTEKGKDVELRCDPISGHTALYWYRQSLGQGLEFLIYFQGNSAPDKSGLPSDRFSAERTGGSVSTLTIQRTQQEDSAVYLCASSFGTDMTNYGYTFGSGTRLTVV.

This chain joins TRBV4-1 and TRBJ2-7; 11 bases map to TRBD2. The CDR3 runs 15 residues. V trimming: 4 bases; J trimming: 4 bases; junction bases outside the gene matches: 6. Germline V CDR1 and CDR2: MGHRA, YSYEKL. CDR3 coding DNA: TGCGCCAGCAGCCTAGCTAGCGGGGGGCATTACGAGCAGTACTTC. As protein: CASSLASGGHYEQYF.

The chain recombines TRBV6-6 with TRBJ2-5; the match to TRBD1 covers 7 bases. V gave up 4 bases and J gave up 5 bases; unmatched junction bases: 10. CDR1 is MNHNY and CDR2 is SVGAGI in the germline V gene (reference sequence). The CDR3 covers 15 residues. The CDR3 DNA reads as TGTGCCAGCAGTTCAACAGGGGATTCCTGGGAGACCCAGTACTTC. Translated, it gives CASSSTGDSWETQYF.

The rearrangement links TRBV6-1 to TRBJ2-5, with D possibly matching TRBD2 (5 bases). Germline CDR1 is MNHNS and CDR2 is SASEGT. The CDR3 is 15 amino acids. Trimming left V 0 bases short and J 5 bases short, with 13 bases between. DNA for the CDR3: TGTGCCAGCAGTGAAGCCATACGTACGGGGGAGACCCAGTACTTC. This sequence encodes CASSEAIRTGETQYF.

This CDR3 reads CASSETDSNTEAFF. The CDR3 nucleotides are TGCGCCAGCAGCGAGACGGACAGTAACACTGAAGCTTTCTTT. The chain uses TRBV5-1 and TRBJ1-1; the D gene is possibly TRBD1 (6 bases). Germline V lookup: CDR1 SGHRS, CDR2 YFSETQ. CDR3 length: 14 residues. The ends were cut back, 4 bases at V and 2 bases at J, with 12 bases in the middle.

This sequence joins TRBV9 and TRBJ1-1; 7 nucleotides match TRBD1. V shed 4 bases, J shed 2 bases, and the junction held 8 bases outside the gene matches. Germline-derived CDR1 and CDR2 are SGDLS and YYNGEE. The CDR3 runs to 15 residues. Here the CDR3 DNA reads TGTGCCAGCAGCACACATACAGGGGCTAACACTGAAGCTTTCTTT. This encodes CASSTHTGANTEAFF.

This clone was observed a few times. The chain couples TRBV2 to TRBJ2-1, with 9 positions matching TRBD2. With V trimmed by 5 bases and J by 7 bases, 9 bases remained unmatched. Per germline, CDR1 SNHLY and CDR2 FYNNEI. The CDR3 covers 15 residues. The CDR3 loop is CASSRSSGGLNEQFF. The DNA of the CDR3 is TGTGCCAGCAGTCGATCAAGCGGGGGGTTAAATGAGCAGTTCTTC.

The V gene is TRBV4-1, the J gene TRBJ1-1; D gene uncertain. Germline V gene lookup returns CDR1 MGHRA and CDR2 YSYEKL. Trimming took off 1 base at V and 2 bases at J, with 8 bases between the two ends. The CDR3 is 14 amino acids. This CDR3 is CASSQVSDNTEAFF. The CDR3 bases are TGCGCCAGCAGCCAAGTTTCAGATAACACTGAAGCTTTCTTT.

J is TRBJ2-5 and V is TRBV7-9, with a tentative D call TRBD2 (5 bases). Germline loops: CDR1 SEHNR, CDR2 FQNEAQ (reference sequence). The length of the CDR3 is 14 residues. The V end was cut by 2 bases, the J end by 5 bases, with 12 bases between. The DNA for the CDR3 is TGTGCCAGCAGCTTACTCGGGGTGGAGGAGACCCAGTACTTC. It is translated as CASSLLGVEETQYF.

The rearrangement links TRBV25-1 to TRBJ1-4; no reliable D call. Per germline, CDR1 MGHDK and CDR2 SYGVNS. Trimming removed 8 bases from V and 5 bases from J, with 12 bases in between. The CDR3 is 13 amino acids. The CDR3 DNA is TGTGCCAGCGGCTCCCTCGGGAATGAAAAACTGTTTTTT. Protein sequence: CASGSLGNEKLFF.

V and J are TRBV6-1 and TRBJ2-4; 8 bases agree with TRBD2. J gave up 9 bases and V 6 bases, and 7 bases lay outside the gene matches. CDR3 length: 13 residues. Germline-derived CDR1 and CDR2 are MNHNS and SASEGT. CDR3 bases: TGTGCCAGCAGGACCTCCGGGGGGGGCATTCAGTACTTC. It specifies CASRTSGGGIQYF.

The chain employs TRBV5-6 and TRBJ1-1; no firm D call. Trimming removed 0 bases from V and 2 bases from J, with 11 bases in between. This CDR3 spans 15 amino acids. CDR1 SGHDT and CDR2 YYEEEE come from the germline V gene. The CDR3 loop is CASSLAGLLNTEAFF. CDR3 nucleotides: TGTGCCAGCAGCTTGGCTGGCCTACTAAACACTGAAGCTTTCTTT.

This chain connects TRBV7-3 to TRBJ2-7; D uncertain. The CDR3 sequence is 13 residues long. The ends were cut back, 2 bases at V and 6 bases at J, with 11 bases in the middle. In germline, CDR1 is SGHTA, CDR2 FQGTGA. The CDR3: CASSLLERGEQYF. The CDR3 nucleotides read TGTGCCAGCAGCTTATTAGAGAGAGGCGAGCAGTACTTC.

CDR3 sequence: CSVEDRAGYGYTF. The DNA for the CDR3 is TGCAGCGTTGAGGACAGGGCGGGGTATGGCTACACCTTC. The chain links TRBV29-1 to TRBJ1-2; 8 bases map to TRBD1. This CDR3 region has 13 residues. V dropped 3 bases and J dropped 5; count of bases not matched to a gene: 5. The germline V gene has CDR1 SQVTM and CDR2 ANQGSEA.

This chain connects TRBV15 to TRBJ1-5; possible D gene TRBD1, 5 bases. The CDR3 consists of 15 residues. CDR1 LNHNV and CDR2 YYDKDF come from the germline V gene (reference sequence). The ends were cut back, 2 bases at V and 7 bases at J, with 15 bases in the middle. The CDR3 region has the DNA TGTGCCACCAGCAGAAGAGCCCAGGGTTGGCAGCCCCAGCATTTT. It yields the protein CATSRRAQGWQPQHF.